This TCR beta chain was profiled in a study of T cells in Graves' hyperthyroidism and ophthalmopathy. Overall study: Staff took peripheral blood when the initial diagnosis was made, before any treatment began. Study-level results: Before onset, by a median of approximately 6.8 months, the model predicted ophthalmopathy. Most expanded thyroid clonotypes above 0.001 also appeared in blood.

Notes on this clonotype: Its antigen is not identified.

Amplified TCR beta CDR3 regions came from RNA transcripts. TCR CDR3 regions were first amplified by RT-PCR with HTBI primers. TCRdb re-analysed the multiplex PCR reads in MiXCR, keeping a single row per CDR3 protein. The sample includes hundreds of thousands of distinct CDR3 sequences, approximately 20% seen only once; the top ten take 40% to 50%. V was clipped by 2 bases and J by 8 bases; unmatched bases: 4. This CDR3 contains 15 residues. Germline V gene data show CDR1 as SGHTA and CDR2 as FQGNSA. The sample consisted of blood. The sequence was obtained from a man between 35 and 55 years old with Graves' ophthalmopathy. The genes are TRBV7-2 and TRBJ2-1; TRBD2 matches 12 bases. The CDR3 DNA reads TGTGCCAGCAGCTTACTAGCGGGGGGGATCTATGAGCAGTTCTTC. Encoded protein: CASSLLAGGIYEQFF.